This paragraph reports one T cell receptor beta chain. This sample was included in a study of shared clonotypes between healthy human individuals. Profiling relied on immunoSEQ multiplex PCR, and the TCRdb table lists in-frame clones only, not all of them. The sample lists millions of clones; around nine tenths were seen once. The sequence derives from a young man in good health. The sequencing input was naive CD4+ T cells sorted from blood. As to subset: CD45RA+ positively selected.

As DNA, the CDR3 is TGTGCCAGCAGCGGCCCGGGACAGTTGAACACCGGGGAGCTGTTTTTT. Translated, it gives CASSGPGQLNTGELFF. The V call is TRBV9, the J call TRBJ2-2; 7 bases agree with TRBD1. Trimming took 3 bases from V and 1 from J; bases not matched to a gene: 6. Germline V lookup: CDR1 SGDLS, CDR2 YYNGEE. This CDR3 comprises 16 residues.